The present T cell receptor beta chain was sequenced within a study of cytomegalovirus exposure and HLA in healthy donors listed by TCRdb under 2017. Regarding the complete study: According to an earlier analysis of several hundred of the donors, 150 million to 200 million T cells yielded over 100 million unique TCR beta sequences and about 300 Gb of sequence data. HLA typing covered class I and class II loci at four-digit resolution. Approximately 300 gigabases of sequencing data and approximately 91 million unique TCR sequences made up an early release that covered several hundred HLA-typed donors. All discovery cohort repertoires had been generated using a single sequencing platform. In a later genetic analysis, genome-wide SNP genotypes for about three fifths of the roughly 670 donors were used, and that subset was treated as a discovery cohort. Using immunosequencing, the study profiled T cell repertoires from 500 to 800 subjects and related those repertoires to cytomegalovirus serostatus. High-throughput TCR immunosequencing, statistical association of individual TCRs with disease status, and machine learning were combined to predict cytomegalovirus infection status. Of the roughly 400 genotyped donors, 65% to 90% were placed in the genetic ancestry cluster associated with self-reported Caucasian donors. The number of typed donors differed by locus: roughly 620-640 for A, B, C, DRB1 and DQB1; some 500 for DQA1; around 580 for DPA1; and about 470 for DPB1. The later analysis used no new phenotypic data to find candidate immune exposures, relying instead on TCR beta sequences and their occurrence across donors. Donor age, sex, ethnicity and CMV serostatus were compiled alongside the repertoire data. Roughly 5 DR-DQ haplotypes were handled as single units for association and clustering, since linkage in the cohort was strong. To decide whether each TCR beta V gene segment behaved as functional or pseudogenic, an earlier analysis of fewer than 750 of the donors relied on high-throughput TCR beta sequencing. Across roughly 420 genotyped donors of the cohort, an average of approximately 220,000 unique TCR beta nucleotide sequences per donor were sequenced, and roughly 20% of those sequences were non-productive. In a later analysis, previously published TCR beta repertoires from hundreds of donors were re-analyzed and high-resolution HLA genotyping was added so that TCR occurrence patterns could be studied. A separate validation cohort of more than 100 different subjects was used in addition to the roughly 670-subject first cohort. The aim of the study was to test whether cataloging public T cell receptors could identify signatures of past pathogen exposure.

The cohort consisted of some 730 healthy bone marrow donors. At the time of sampling, every cohort member was nominally healthy, though immune exposures that went unrecorded were likely present. The donor was CMV seropositive and belonged to the group of more than 250 seropositive cohort members. Each donor provided a peripheral blood sample, and peripheral blood mononuclear cells were used for TCR beta sequencing. The Qiagen DNeasy Blood Extraction Kit was used to extract genomic DNA from the blood cell samples. The CDR3 runs 14 amino acids, cysteine and phenylalanine included. Of all the DNA, just the CDR3 is kept, 42 bases in frame from base 1. From a lookup of the germline V gene, CDR1 and CDR2 are MNHEY and SVGAGI. The V end gives up 1 base and the J end 5 bases, leaving 2 bases in the junction not matched to a gene. Receptor libraries were prepared by the immunoSEQ multiplex PCR assay. The multiplex PCR relied on a mix of 60 forward primers for TCR Vbeta segments and 13 reverse primers for TCR Jbeta segments. The CDR3 region of rearranged TCR beta genes was amplified from genomic DNA by a multiplex PCR assay. Amplified TCR beta libraries were sequenced as 87-base-pair reads on the Illumina HiSeq System. The study's own analysis went as follows. Across the 640 or so repertoires, a later analysis counted 80 million or so unique TCR beta chains, some 11 million of which were shared by at least two donors. Raw reads were error-corrected and collapsed into unique sequences with a nearest-neighbor algorithm that merged closely related sequences to remove PCR and sequencing errors. To assign V, D and J gene segments, CDR3 sequences were aligned to IMGT reference sequences. For a sequence to be retained, a match of at least six nucleotides was required to both a V gene segment and a J gene segment. A rearrangement counted as productive if the CDR3 had no stop codons and remained in frame with V and J, and every other rearrangement counted as non-productive. Following IMGT convention, CDR3 was defined as the stretch from the second conserved V-encoded cysteine to the conserved J-encoded phenylalanine. The earlier analysis of a few hundred of the donors excluded any sequence lacking an unambiguous match to a single V gene segment. An earlier analysis of several hundred of the donors called V segments functional above 56.7% productive rearrangements and segregating when the between-donor standard deviation exceeded 5%. A statistical classification framework was built to diagnose cytomegalovirus status from the catalog of TCR beta chain sequences. In a later analysis, V and J genes were assigned by comparing TCR nucleotide sequences against IMGT/GENE-DB human TR gene sequences. A later analysis assigned CDR3 sequences and most-parsimonious VDJ recombination scenarios with the TCRdist pipeline. A later analysis defined each TCR beta chain by its CDR3 amino acid sequence plus V-gene family, and excluded reads lacking a unique V-gene family. To address suspected cross-contamination and a sequencing artifact, a later analysis removed approximately 600 highly shared, low-generation-probability nucleotide sequences. In a later analysis, a clonal expansion index was calculated for each public chain from normalized within-repertoire ranks of inferred template counts. A later analysis computed generation probabilities with a VDJ recombination model fitted to out-of-frame rearrangements, and checked the results against IGoR. In a later analysis, TCR-TCR, TCR-HLA and TCR-CMV co-occurrence was scored with hypergeometric tests, and a repertoire-size bias correction was applied to TCR pairs. False discovery rates were estimated in a later analysis by permuting HLA or CMV assignments 20 times. In a later analysis, co-occurring TCRs were grouped using DBSCAN, with TCRdist sequence similarity added in when clustering inside HLA-allele-positive subsets. Co-occurrence clustering excluded repertoires with fewer than 30,000 or more than 120,000 public chains, plus five with anomalous nucleotide sharing. The clones in this table, taken by TCRdb from immuneACCESS, are in-frame only. Not every clone is retained; where verified, under half of the shortfall comes from an unresolved V gene, and the cause of the rest is unknown. That table furnishes V, J and clone size, whereas the DNA furnished D and trimming. This sample has 130,000 or so clones in its table, and around 80% of those were observed once. The ten largest make up approximately 1.8% of the sample.

On this clone: The antigen it recognizes is unknown. Nothing much larger sits one base from this clone, and base qualities are not available.

The research as a whole found: The authors suggested that the approach could potentially be extended to other disease states and immunological phenotypes. Because HLA typing was unavailable for some donors at each locus, only the typed subset was used in association tests. Assigning TCR associations to individual alleles was difficult when HLA alleles, especially DR and DQ, strongly co-occurred. Specific HLA alleles were associated with roughly 17,000 TCR beta sequences at a false discovery rate of 0.05 in a later analysis. A further reported finding was that TCR beta sequences accurately predicted the HLA-A and HLA-B alleles for most subjects in the first cohort. Immune exposure information for the cohort was limited to CMV serostatus. An association between a missense DCLRE1C variant and V-gene and J-gene trimming of TCR beta chains was found in a later genetic analysis and replicated in an independent cohort. A later analysis found that HLA-associated TCR beta chains were more clonally expanded and had lower generation probabilities than equally common non-associated chains. Correlated functional status among segregating V segments might reflect linkage disequilibrium, but an unknown experimental factor could not be ruled out. Sequencing depth was assumed to be roughly uniform across donors in the presence/absence analyses, though that assumption may not hold. In a later analysis, the rate of TCR association differed among HLA loci, with DRB1 alleles having the most associated TCRs and HLA-C alleles having the fewest. According to a later analysis, most CMV-associated TCR beta chains appeared to be HLA-restricted, and the HLA associations seemed to be driven largely by CMV exposure. In both the original and validation cohorts, the classifier was reported to diagnose cytomegalovirus status with high specificity and sensitivity. Because the 87-base-pair reads could not distinguish some IMGT-functional V segments, including TRBV6-2 and TRBV6-3, those segments were excluded. Several of the top co-occurrence clusters appeared to be linked to parvovirus B19, influenza, CMV and Epstein-Barr virus, according to a later analysis. Three of the identified cytomegalovirus-associated TCR beta chains were confirmed in vitro to be specific for cytomegalovirus antigens. A group of highly shared sequence variants was considered likely to be a technical artifact of the sequencing pipeline. This cohort had only TCR beta chains sequenced, and the lack of alpha or paired-chain data limited which features could be detected. In an earlier analysis of some 540 of the donors, most TCR beta V segments appeared in productive rearrangements about 87% or about 30% of the time, broadly matching IMGT annotations. In the study, some 180 TCR beta chains were listed as associated with cytomegalovirus. The earlier analysis of nearly 600 of the donors excluded approximately 17 rarely observed V segments, including chromosome 9 orphons, because counts were too low. Compared with the roughly 670-donor mean, donors in an Asian-associated ancestry cluster had fewer N-insertions in productive TCRs, according to a later genetic analysis. While some public TCRs were present in many individuals, most TCR sequences turned up only very rarely across donors.

The source material was PBMCs. This TCR derives from a female donor in good health and CMV-seropositive. This receptor chain uses TRBV6-5 and TRBJ2-1; 7 bases in between match TRBD2. CDR3 protein: CASSYYGTNNEQFF. The DNA reads TGTGCCAGCAGTTACTATGGGACTAACAATGAGCAGTTCTTC.